This TCR beta chain comes out of a study of T cell responses to AZD1222 COVID-19 vaccine. Study as a whole: Pooling was applied to second doses at about 4 or about 12 weeks. Study observations and caveats: Baseline seropositives among AZD1222 recipients totaled only five to seven. Only after the peak T cell response were repertoires sampled. The donors showed a predominance of white British ancestry and of females, with possible underestimation of clonal diversity.

Trimming shortened V by 6 bases and J by 6 bases, and 11 bases separated the two germline ends. Germline V gene data show CDR1 as MGHDK and CDR2 as SYGVNS. There are 13 residues in the CDR3. This clone was picked up one time. Its antigen is not known. TCRdb's copy holds only in-frame clones and misses some; the assay was immunoSEQ multiplex PCR. The table has 240,000 or so clones, approximately 93% seen once. This sequence joins TRBV25-1 and TRBJ2-2, with D tentatively TRBD1 or TRBD2 (6 bases each). The sequenced sample was peripheral blood, obtained on day 0 of AZD1222 vaccination. The source of this sequence is an adult in good health. The DNA of the CDR3 is TGTGCCAGCAGCGAAGGGGGGTCCGGGGAGCTGTTTTTT. The encoded protein is CASSEGGSGELFF.